Listed below are T cell receptor beta chains from one sample, sequenced in a study of Graves' ophthalmopathy and Graves' hyperthyroidism. TCRdb re-called the multiplex PCR reads with MiXCR, one entry per CDR3 protein. The sample carries around 660,000 distinct CDR3 sequences, about 38% recorded once. Sequences were obtained from peripheral blood. These receptors originate from an adult man with Graves' ophthalmopathy. The CDR3 runs from the conserved cysteine through the conserved F or W. The order of the fields is V gene, J gene, D gene, clone size, CDR3 DNA, CDR3 protein. The D gene is left open where the match is weak. A row's size may be missing; if present it is once, few, many or a size class.

>TRBV20-1|TRBJ2-5|TRBD2|NA
TGCAGTGCTTCCCGGACTAGCGGTTCTGCCCAAGAGACCCAGTACTTC
CSASRTSGSAQETQYF
>TRBV19|TRBJ1-6|NA|few
TGTGCCAGTAGTATTGGTGCGGGCTTGTCACCCCTCCACTTT
CASSIGAGLSPLHF
>TRBV10-3|TRBJ2-5|NA|many
TGTGCCATCAGTGGGCGAACTAGCAGACAAGAGACCCAGTACTTC
CAISGRTSRQETQYF
>TRBV15|TRBJ1-5|NA|many
TGTGCCACCAGCAGAGATCAATTCGAGATCAGGCCCCAGCATTTT
CATSRDQFEIRPQHF
>TRBV5-6|TRBJ1-2|TRBD1|many
TGTGCCAGCAGACGACAGGGCTTCTATGGCTACACCTTC
CASRRQGFYGYTF
>TRBV12-5|TRBJ1-5|NA|few
TGTGCTAGTGGTTTGGTCAAGGAAACGGACAATCAGCCCCAGCATTTT
CASGLVKETDNQPQHF
>TRBV2|TRBJ2-6|NA|NA
TGTGCCAGCAGGGGGAGCGGGGGGGCCAACGTCCTGACTTTC
CASRGSGGANVLTF
>TRBV9|TRBJ1-4|TRBD1|NA
TGTGCCAGCAGCGTAACAGGGGTTGGAGAAAAACTGTTTTTT
CASSVTGVGEKLFF
>TRBV19|TRBJ1-5|NA|few
TGTGCCAGTAGTATTCAGGTTAGCAATCAGCCCCAGCATTTT
CASSIQVSNQPQHF
>TRBV5-1|TRBJ2-2|TRBD2|few
TGCGCCAGCAGCTTACCGGGACTAGCGGGTTCCGGGGAGCTGTTTTTT
CASSLPGLAGSGELFF
>TRBV14|TRBJ1-4|NA|many
TGTGCCAGCAGCCAAGGGGGTGAAAAACTGTTTTTT
CASSQGGEKLFF
>TRBV9|TRBJ2-7|TRBD2|many
TGTGCCAGCAGCGTTGGACTAGCGGGGATCTACGAGCAGTACTTC
CASSVGLAGIYEQYF
>TRBV12-3/TRBV12-4|TRBJ2-7|NA|many
TGTGCCAGCAGTCCGCAGGGATCGGGGGAGCAGTACTTC
CASSPQGSGEQYF
>TRBV7-9|TRBJ2-1|TRBD2|NA
TGTGCCAGCAGTTCCGGGACTAGCGGGAGAAATGAGCAGTTCTTC
CASSSGTSGRNEQFF
>TRBV15|TRBJ1-1|TRBD1|NA
TGTGCCACCAACCAGGACAGGGGCAATGAAGCTTTCTTT
CATNQDRGNEAFF
>TRBV7-3|TRBJ2-6|NA|NA
TGTGCCAGCAGCTTAGAGGGACCTGGGGAAGCCAACGTCCTGACTTTC
CASSLEGPGEANVLTF
>TRBV10-3|TRBJ1-5|NA|many
TGTGCCATCAGGGACATGGATAGCAATCAGCCCCAGCATTTT
CAIRDMDSNQPQHF
>TRBV2|TRBJ2-3|NA|NA
TGTGCCAGCAGTAGGGCCGTGATCACAGATACGCAGTATTTT
CASSRAVITDTQYF
>TRBV7-3|TRBJ2-5|NA|NA
TGTGCCAGCAGCTTAACTTACAGCCAAGAGACCCAGTACTTC
CASSLTYSQETQYF
>TRBV7-8|TRBJ1-6|TRBD1|many
TGTGCCAGCAGCTTACCCCACAGGGGTGAAAATTCACCCCTCCACTTT
CASSLPHRGENSPLHF
>TRBV29-1|TRBJ1-2|NA|NA
TGCAGCTGGGGAGTGGGGAAAGGCTACACCTTC
CSWGVGKGYTF
>TRBV10-2|TRBJ1-5|NA|NA
TGCGCCAGCAGTCTACAGGGAAAAGGCAATCAGCCCCAGCATTTT
CASSLQGKGNQPQHF
>TRBV11-2|TRBJ2-7|TRBD1|NA
TGTGCCAGCAGTGAAGGGACAGGGGGCGCCGGCGGGGAGCAGTACTTC
CASSEGTGGAGGEQYF
>TRBV25-1|TRBJ2-7|TRBD2|NA
TGTGCCAGCAGAGGTAGCGGGAGTGGGTACGAGCAGTACTTC
CASRGSGSGYEQYF
>TRBV12-3/TRBV12-4|TRBJ1-3|TRBD1|NA
TGTGCCAACAGGGGTGGCTCTGGAAACACCATATATTTT
CANRGGSGNTIYF
>TRBV6-1|TRBJ2-7|TRBD1|NA
TGTGCCAGCAGAACCGGGACAGGCGGCGAGCAGTACTTC
CASRTGTGGEQYF
>TRBV5-8|TRBJ2-5|TRBD2|few
TGTGCCAGCAACCTAGCGGGAGGAGAGGAGACCCAGTACTTC
CASNLAGGEETQYF
>TRBV20-1|TRBJ2-3|NA|NA
TGCAGTGCTATCCAGAAACCATATACGCAGTATTTT
CSAIQKPYTQYF
>TRBV6-1|TRBJ2-5|TRBD2|many
TGTGCCAGCAGTACCGGGACTAGCGGGAGGAGGTGGGAGACCCAGTACTTC
CASSTGTSGRRWETQYF
>TRBV29-1|TRBJ2-6|NA|NA
TGCAGCGTTGATACGGGCCCGGACAACTCTGGGGCCAACGTCCTGACTTTC
CSVDTGPDNSGANVLTF
>TRBV30|TRBJ2-5|NA|few
TGTGCCTGGAGTGCTGTGGTCCAAGAGACCCAGTACTTC
CAWSAVVQETQYF
>TRBV6-6|TRBJ1-2|NA|NA
TGTGCCAGCAGTTACTCGACCGACCCTACCGGCTACACCTTC
CASSYSTDPTGYTF
>TRBV29-1|TRBJ1-5|NA|once
TGCAGCTTAGGGGGTGACAGCAATCAGCCCCAGCATTTT
CSLGGDSNQPQHF
>TRBV9|TRBJ2-1|NA|few
TGTGCCAGCAGCGCGGGACGCCTCCTGGTTGATGAGCAGTTCTTC
CASSAGRLLVDEQFF
>TRBV6-5|TRBJ2-7|TRBD1|few
TGTGCCAGCAGTGGCAAGACAGGGGGTCAATACGAGCAGTACTTC
CASSGKTGGQYEQYF
>TRBV14|TRBJ1-1|NA|NA
TGTGCCAGCGGATATATTAGGGACAAAACTGAAGCTTTCTTT
CASGYIRDKTEAFF
>TRBV15|TRBJ1-1|NA|few
TGTGCCACCCAATTCGGACTCAGCATGAACACTGAAGCTTTCTTT
CATQFGLSMNTEAFF
>TRBV15|TRBJ1-5|NA|many
TGTGCCACCAGCAGACTTGCAACAGGGAGCAATCAGCCCCAGCATTTT
CATSRLATGSNQPQHF
>TRBV15|TRBJ1-4|NA|once
TGTGCTACCAGCAGAGATCGGCCAGGGGTTGGGGGTGAAAAACTGTTTTTT
CATSRDRPGVGGEKLFF
>TRBV20-1|TRBJ2-5|TRBD2|NA
TGCAGTGCTAGAGATGATCAGCGGGGGGCACTAGAGACCCAGTACTTC
CSARDDQRGALETQYF
>TRBV5-5|TRBJ2-7|NA|few
TGTGCCAGCAGCTTGTCCGTAGTTGGGGTTATCGAGCAGTACTTC
CASSLSVVGVIEQYF
>TRBV7-9|TRBJ2-3|TRBD1|NA
TGTGCCAGCACCCTAGGAAGGGGACAGGATACGCAGTATTTT
CASTLGRGQDTQYF
>TRBV7-9|TRBJ1-2|NA|NA
TGTGCCAGCAGGCTAGCGACGGGTGGCCAGAGCACTAACTATGGCTACACCTTC
CASRLATGGQSTNYGYTF
>TRBV20-1|TRBJ1-5|TRBD1|few
TGCAGTGCTCCGACAGGGGGCCTCGGTCAGCCCCAGCATTTT
CSAPTGGLGQPQHF
>TRBV20-1|TRBJ2-7|TRBD1|NA
TGCAGTGCTAGAGCCTACAGGGGGCGGAGCTACGAGCAGTACTTC
CSARAYRGRSYEQYF
>TRBV20-1|TRBJ1-6|TRBD1|many
TGCAGTGCTAGAGGGACAGGGGATAATTCACCCCTCCACTTT
CSARGTGDNSPLHF